This paragraph covers one T cell receptor beta chain sequence. This CDR3 has 20 residues. Germline CDR1 KGHSH, CDR2 LQKENI. Trimming took 6 bases from V and 2 from J; bases not matched to a gene: 17. This entry belongs to a study of technical replicates of blood from a handful of donors. Clones were read by immunoSEQ multiplex PCR, and TCRdb kept only the in-frame ones, dropping some. The profile covers 75,000 to 100,000 clones, with approximately 94% appearing a single time and 0.25% to 0.35% taken by the ten largest. The TCR was taken from a human donor in good health. The sequenced sample was T cells isolated from PBMCs. The chain is built from TRBV18 and TRBJ2-1; 12 positions match TRBD2. The CDR3 region has the DNA TGTGCCAGCTCCGTAGGGCTAGCGGGAGGGCCGAAATTCACCTACAATGAGCAGTTCTTC. This gives the protein CASSVGLAGGPKFTYNEQFF.